The 27 T cell receptor beta chains listed next were all sequenced from one sample in a study of regulatory T cells in long-lasting Graves disease (dated by TCRdb to 2020 to 2022). The library relied on multiplex PCR. The reads were generated on an Illumina HiSeq 4000. iRepertoire HTBI primers and Arm-PCR amplification of CDR3 regions were used to construct TCR beta libraries. The raw public reads went through TCRdb reprocessing: fastp at Q25, MiXCR clone calling, in-frame beta chains kept. Identical CDR3 proteins give one entry, which carries the most common genes and DNA. A total of 250,000 to 300,000 distinct CDR3 sequences appear in this sample, under 25% of them only once. The ten top clones hold about 61% of the sample. The time point label on this specimen signifies: persistent/refractory GD, antithyroid drugs over 5 years with positive TRAb. For both TCR sequencing and RNA sequencing, RNA was extracted from PBMCs in TRIzol.

The sample was peripheral blood mononuclear cells (PBMCs), taken when the disease was refractory, from a patient treated with antithyroid drugs. The receptors stem from a female donor with Graves disease.

This clonotype was observed many times. The rearrangement uses TRBV28 and TRBJ1-6; a weak D match, TRBD1 (6 bases). Trimming removed 9 bases at V and 7 bases at J, with 13 bases between. The CDR3 is 13 amino acids. Looked up from germline, CDR1 is MDHEN and CDR2 is SYDVKM. The CDR3 bases are TGTGCCAGTCAGGGGTTTAAAAATTCACCCCTCCACTTT. It yields the protein CASQGFKNSPLHF.

This clonotype was counted at least ten times. The chain carries TRBV7-6 and TRBJ1-4, with a tentative D call TRBD1 (5 bases). V gave up 5 bases and J gave up 5 bases, with 9 bases separating them. CDR1 is SGHVS and CDR2 is FNYEAQ in the germline V gene. The CDR3 consists of 13 residues. The CDR3 region has the DNA TGTGCCAGCAGCCGGGACGAAAATGAAAAACTGTTTTTT. Protein sequence: CASSRDENEKLFF. Full variable domain (rest looked up from reference TRBV7-6 and TRBJ1-4): GAGVSQSPRYKVTKRGQDVALRCDPISGHVSLYWYRQALGQGPEFLTYFNYEAQQDKSGLPNDRFSAERPEGSISTLTIQRTEQRDSAMYRCASSRDENEKLFFGSGTQLSVL.

In this sample, this clonotype turned up a few times. The V gene is TRBV6-1, the J gene TRBJ1-4, with D maybe TRBD1 (6 bases). CDR1 is MNHNS, CDR2 SASEGT, per germline. The CDR3 is 14 residues long. V lost 7 bases and J lost 2, with 11 bases in between. The CDR3 DNA is TGTGCCAGCAATCAAGGGGGGACTAATGAAAAACTGTTTTTT. It specifies CASNQGGTNEKLFF.

The gene calls are TRBV5-5 and TRBJ2-7; no clear D. Germline V CDR1 and CDR2: SGHKS, YYEKEE (reference sequence). The CDR3 length is 14 residues. V was trimmed by 1 base and J by 2 bases, leaving 10 bases between them. The CDR3 is CASSLMSGPYEQYF. The CDR3, as DNA: TGTGCCAGCAGCTTGATGTCGGGCCCCTACGAGCAGTACTTC.

The table lists this clonotype with a few counts. The V gene is TRBV19, the J gene TRBJ2-2; 7 nucleotides match TRBD1. From germline, CDR1 is LNHDA and CDR2 SQIVND (reference sequence). This CDR3 has 15 residues. J was trimmed by 2 bases and V by 3 bases; bases with no gene match: 3. As DNA, the CDR3 is TGTGCCAGTAGTATTTGGGACAGTAACACCGGGGAGCTGTTTTTT. It codes for CASSIWDSNTGELFF.

This clonotype has only a few counts. This rearrangement joins TRBV30 to TRBJ1-1; D not certain. Per the germline V gene, CDR1 is GTSNPN and CDR2 is SVGIG (reference sequence). CDR3 length: 12 residues. Deletions cut 1 base from V and 10 bases from J, with 13 bases between. The chain's CDR3 is CAWSGQDLRAFF. For the CDR3, the DNA is TGTGCCTGGAGTGGCCAAGACCTACGAGCTTTCTTT.

V and J are TRBV4-1 and TRBJ1-2, with D unclear. Trimming took 0 bases from V and 10 from J, leaving 12 bases between them. CDR3 length equals 13 residues. Germline V gene data show CDR1 as MGHRA and CDR2 as YSYEKL. CDR3 sequence: CASSQEPGNHYTF. CDR3 bases: TGCGCCAGCAGCCAAGAACCGGGAAATCACTACACCTTC.

The chain employs TRBV6-1 and TRBJ2-5; tentative D call: TRBD2 (5 bases). V was trimmed by 6 bases and J by 1 base, leaving 12 bases between them. Germline V gene data show CDR1 as MNHNS and CDR2 as SASEGT. The CDR3 contains 14 residues. CDR3: CASREHGIQETQYF. The DNA of the CDR3 is TGTGCCAGCAGGGAACACGGGATCCAAGAGACCCAGTACTTC.

This clonotype was observed many times. The rearrangement joins TRBV30 to TRBJ2-4, with 7 bases identical to TRBD1. V lost 8 bases to trimming and J lost 8 bases; unmatched junction nucleotides: 9. Germline assignment: CDR1 GTSNPN and CDR2 SVGIG (reference sequence). The CDR3 runs 12 residues. CDR3 nucleotides: TGTGCCCTCAGGGGGATTCGGGACATTCAGTACTTC. Encoded protein: CALRGIRDIQYF.

CDR3 residues: CSAYTPQETQYF. In DNA, the CDR3 is TGCAGTGCTTATACTCCCCAAGAGACCCAGTACTTC. This rearrangement joins TRBV20-1 to TRBJ2-5; D unclear. Per the germline V gene, CDR1 is DFQATT and CDR2 is SNEGSKA (reference sequence). The CDR3 sequence is 12 residues long. V was trimmed by 5 bases and J by 1 base, leaving 8 bases between them.

This clonotype was recorded at least ten times. This rearrangement joins TRBV6-5 to TRBJ2-2, with D hard to call. Germline lookup yields CDR1 MNHEY and CDR2 SVGAGI. CDR3 length equals 12 residues. The V gene lost 2 bases and the J gene lost 4 bases, with 2 bases spanning the gap. The CDR3 DNA reads TGTGCCAGCAGTTACGTCACCGGGGAGCTGTTTTTT. It yields the protein CASSYVTGELFF.

This CDR3 reads CASNSGQPNQPQHF. CDR3 bases: TGTGCCAGCAATTCGGGACAGCCCAATCAGCCCCAGCATTTT. This chain joins TRBV6-4 and TRBJ1-5, with TRBD1 matching 7 bases. With 7 bases clipped from V and 3 bases from J, the junction kept 6 bases outside the gene matches. The CDR3 covers 14 residues. CDR1 MRHNA and CDR2 SNTAGT come from the germline V gene.

CDR3: CAVGGRAKETQYF. In nucleotides, the CDR3 is TGTGCCGTTGGCGGGAGGGCTAAAGAGACCCAGTACTTC. This rearrangement joins TRBV12-3 or TRBV12-4 to TRBJ2-5, with 9 nucleotides matching TRBD2. The CDR3 has 13 residues. V shed 11 bases, J shed 3 bases, and the junction held 7 bases outside the gene matches.

This clonotype has a count of ten or more. This chain links TRBV2 with TRBJ2-5; no reliable D call. Trimming stripped 3 bases from V and 1 base from J, with 6 bases between. CDR1 and CDR2 (germline): SNHLY, FYNNEI. This CDR3 region has 13 residues. This chain's CDR3 is CASSERIQETQYF. In nucleotides, the CDR3 is TGTGCCAGCAGTGAGCGTATCCAAGAGACCCAGTACTTC. Complete variable domain (other parts from reference TRBV2 and TRBJ2-5): EPEVTQTPSHQVTQMGQEVILRCVPISNHLYFYWYRQILGQKVEFLVSFYNNEISEKSEIFDDQFSVERPDGSNFTLKIRSTKLEDSAMYFCASSERIQETQYFGPGTRLLVL.

The sample holds many counts of this clonotype. This chain joins TRBV28 and TRBJ1-1; a possible D gene is TRBD1 (5 bases). Trimming cost V 7 bases and J 8 bases, with 17 bases left between them. Germline V gives CDR1 MDHEN, CDR2 SYDVKM. The CDR3 has 13 amino acids. For the CDR3, the DNA is TGTGCCAGCACCCTGACAGCCCGGGGGGAAGCTTTCTTT. Translation: CASTLTARGEAFF.

V gene TRBV6-9 combines with J gene TRBJ2-7; D gene unclear. The CDR3 length is 16 residues. Trimming stripped 3 bases from V and 8 bases from J, with 23 bases between. CDR1 is MNHGY, CDR2 SVAAGI, per germline. The CDR3 reads CASSYTVGSAKVQQYF. CDR3 in DNA: TGTGCCAGCAGTTACACGGTGGGCTCCGCCAAAGTACAGCAGTACTTC.

The V and J genes are TRBV20-1 and TRBJ2-5; D unresolved. The germline CDR1 and CDR2 sequences are DFQATT and SNEGSKA (reference sequence). Deletions cut 0 bases from V and 5 bases from J, with 13 bases between. The CDR3 runs 14 residues. DNA for the CDR3: TGCAGTGCTAGAGATCGATTGGGCCGGGAGACCCAGTACTTC. Amino acid sequence: CSARDRLGRETQYF.

At least ten counts were recorded for this clonotype. The rearrangement links TRBV12-3 or TRBV12-4 to TRBJ2-5; TRBD1 matches 8 bases. Losses at the gene ends were 5 bases for V and 5 bases for J; bases not matched to a gene: 10. The CDR3 has 15 residues. The CDR3 reads CASSPPGQGVETQYF. The CDR3 region has the DNA TGTGCCAGCAGTCCCCCAGGACAGGGCGTCGAGACCCAGTACTTC.

This clonotype was seen only a few times. V gene TRBV27 combines with J gene TRBJ2-5; 9 bases fit TRBD1. Trimming cost V 7 bases and J 5 bases; bases outside gene matches: 8. The CDR3 totals 14 residues. Germline V gene lookup returns CDR1 MNHEY and CDR2 SMNVEV (reference sequence). The CDR3 region is CASTPTGGFETQYF. The CDR3 DNA is TGTGCCAGCACCCCGACAGGGGGTTTCGAGACCCAGTACTTC.

The chain is built from TRBV19 and TRBJ2-7, with 7 bases identical to TRBD1. From germline, CDR1 is LNHDA and CDR2 SQIVND (reference sequence). The CDR3 totals 15 residues. V lost 1 base to trimming and J lost 2 bases; unmatched junction nucleotides: 5. This chain's CDR3 is CASSIATGIAYEQYF. CDR3 in DNA: TGTGCCAGTAGTATAGCGACAGGGATTGCCTACGAGCAGTACTTC.

The sample holds many counts of this clonotype. This rearrangement joins TRBV7-9 to TRBJ1-4; the D is unclear. Trimming left V 1 base short and J 6 bases short, with 12 bases between. The CDR3 loop spans 15 amino acids. Germline V gene sequence: CDR1 SEHNR, CDR2 FQNEAQ (reference sequence). The CDR3 protein is CASSLGIGPDEKLFF. The DNA of the CDR3 is TGTGCCAGCAGCTTAGGAATAGGCCCGGATGAAAAACTGTTTTTT.

This clonotype was observed a few times. The chain has TRBV4-1 and TRBJ2-5; tentatively, D is TRBD1 (5 bases). CDR3 length: 16 amino acids. Trimming took off 5 bases at V and 5 bases at J, with 21 bases between the two ends. Germline lookup yields CDR1 MGHRA and CDR2 YSYEKL. CDR3 amino acids: CASSTHLGEGAETQYF. CDR3 nucleotide sequence: TGCGCCAGCAGCACCCATCTAGGGGAAGGGGCCGAGACCCAGTACTTC.

The table lists this clonotype with a few counts. The J gene is TRBJ1-2, the V gene TRBV7-2; tentatively, D is TRBD1 (5 bases). CDR1 is SGHTA, CDR2 FQGNSA, per germline. The CDR3 is 16 amino acids. The V and J ends lost 3 bases and 6 bases respectively, with 20 bases between them. Here the CDR3 DNA reads TGTGCCAGCAGCTTCAGTCCGGAAGTAGAAGGGGATGGCTACACCTTC. Translation gives CASSFSPEVEGDGYTF. The whole variable domain, filled in from reference TRBV7-2 and TRBJ1-2, reads GAGVSQSPSNKVTEKGKDVELRCDPISGHTALYWYRQSLGQGLEFLIYFQGNSAPDKSGLPSDRFSAERTGGSVSTLTIQRTQQEDSAVYLCASSFSPEVEGDGYTFGSGTRLTVV.

The sample holds a few counts of this clonotype. The rearrangement joins TRBV25-1 to TRBJ1-1; D is undetermined. CDR1 is MGHDK and CDR2 is SYGVNS in the germline V gene. V was pared by 6 bases and J by 1 base, with 15 bases between. This CDR3 contains 15 residues. The CDR3 loop reads CASSDFIRSNTEAFF. In DNA, the CDR3 is TGTGCCAGCAGCGATTTCATACGGTCGAACACTGAAGCTTTCTTT. Full variable domain (missing parts from reference TRBV25-1 and TRBJ1-1): EADIYQTPRYLVIGTGKKITLECSQTMGHDKMYWYQQDPGMELHLIHYSYGVNSTEKGDLSSESTVSRIRTEHFPLTLESARPSHTSQYLCASSDFIRSNTEAFFGQGTRLTVV.

This clonotype has a single count. The V gene is TRBV4-2, the J gene TRBJ2-7, with 7 bases fitting TRBD1. V lost 0 bases to trimming and J lost 0 bases; unmatched junction nucleotides: 5. The CDR3 extends over 16 amino acids. Germline V gene sequence: CDR1 LGHNA, CDR2 YNFKEQ. The CDR3 DNA reads TGTGCCAGCAGCCAAGATCGGGCAGGGGGCTCCTACGAGCAGTACTTC. Protein sequence: CASSQDRAGGSYEQYF.

This clonotype was seen more than once but under ten times. This chain connects TRBV20-1 to TRBJ2-7; 12 positions agree with TRBD2. In germline, CDR1 is DFQATT, CDR2 SNEGSKA (reference sequence). The CDR3 runs to 14 residues. Trimming at V came to 6 bases and at J to 3 bases, leaving 6 bases not matched to a gene. CDR3: CSADLAGGDYEQYF. For the CDR3, the DNA is TGCAGTGCGGATCTAGCGGGGGGGGACTACGAGCAGTACTTC.

The chain carries TRBV7-3 and TRBJ2-4; no clear D gene. Deletions cut 1 base from V and 9 bases from J, with 10 bases between. The germline V gene encodes CDR1 SGHTA and CDR2 FQGTGA. The CDR3 has 13 residues. CDR3 DNA: TGTGCCAGCAGCTTAAGCCCGGGTCGCATTCAGTACTTC. Amino acids: CASSLSPGRIQYF.